This T cell receptor beta chain was sequenced in a study of cytomegalovirus exposure and HLA in healthy donors. Study-wide results and caveats: Association of a missense DCLRE1C variant with TCR beta V- and J-gene trimming was reported in a later analysis.

Germline V gene data show CDR1 as ENHRY and CDR2 as SYGVKD. Trimming pared 10 bases from V and 7 bases from J, leaving 31 bases between. The CDR3 has 18 residues. As concerns this clone: The antigen remains undetermined.

The PCR used 60 Vbeta and 13 Jbeta primers. Clones were sequenced by immunoSEQ multiplex PCR, and TCRdb holds only the in-frame ones, with some missing. This sample contains just under 80,000 clones. This TCR came from a man younger than 35 in good health and CMV-seropositive. The sequenced material came from PBMCs. This rearrangement joins TRBV10-3 to TRBJ1-4, with D perhaps matching TRBD1 (5 bases). The CDR3 DNA reads TGTGCCAACTACTGGGAAAGGGGCCAACCCATGCCCATTGAAAAACTGTTTTTT. It specifies CANYWERGQPMPIEKLFF.